This is a list of T cell receptor beta chains from one sample in a study of T cells after yellow fever vaccination. One entry per CDR3 protein, called by TCRdb with MiXCR from the 5' RACE reads. Altogether a few hundred thousand distinct CDR3 sequences are present, roughly 13% being singletons, with the ten largest covering 0.45% to 0.65%. The sequences come from CD4+ T cells sorted from PBMCs, collected 45 days after the yellow fever booster vaccination. The receptors originated from a young man who received the YFV17D yellow fever vaccine. Each CDR3 is given with its conserved first and last residue.

>TRBV20-1
CCARGRRLAVESDTQYF
>TRBV6-5
CASSLLPQSRAQYF
>TRBV7-2
CARSPGQGSYSPLHF
>TRBV5-4
CASSPDLGTQYF
>TRBV6-1
CASGTGFEEWETQYF
>TRBV27
CASSPRQARSGGDEQYF
>TRBV30
CAWSQGLAGIFGEQYF
>TRBV1
CTSSQGGTGKDGYTF
>TRBV15
CATSPGARSEKLFF
>TRBV20-1
CSAKRQTPGSLNEQFF
>TRBV20-1
CSARDTGLAAQFF
>TRBV5-1
CASSFWASANKNIQYF
>TRBV12-3/TRBV12-4
CASSFQAYQPQHF
>TRBV9
CASSVAGTGGTDTQYF
>TRBV6-1
CASTGQPNTGELFF
>TRBV12-3/TRBV12-4
CASSLRLALNTGELFF
>TRBV20-1
CSAIQATDYGYTF
>TRBV7-9
CASSILRTRPEPEQFF
>TRBV7-6
CASGRGTNTEAFF
>TRBV7-2
CASRRSEGTYEQYF
>TRBV7-2
CASSLVASGTYEQYF
>TRBV7-3
CDSSLGSRVTGEQFF
>TRBV5-6
CASSSDNTEAFF
>TRBV18
CASSPQYVLSGANVLTF
>TRBV11-1
CASSLTFRQGQDLRKEKLFF
>TRBV12-3/TRBV12-4
CASRRGSGELFF
>TRBV19
CASSSQGTGELFF
>TRBV24-1
CATRESGASTDTQYF
>TRBV4-2
CASSDSGYNEQFF
>TRBV5-1
CASSLAFEELFF
>TRBV28
CASRQPLGTGGKQYF
>TRBV5-6
CASSSFDSQFF
>TRBV5-1
CASSRTGAVETQYF
>TRBV20-1
CSARVGALQTNEKLFF
>TRBV6-2/TRBV6-3
CASSYPRPGAGISYEQYF
>TRBV20-1
CSADGTLNEKLFF
>TRBV7-9
CASSLAGGNIQYF
>TRBV24-1
CATSDLPAGGDTQYF
>TRBV10-3
CAIGEGLAGDRAGELLF
>TRBV7-2
CASSGTTLTDTQYF
>TRBV7-2
CASSFDTQRYF
>TRBV11-2
CASSRGTYEQFF
>TRBV6-2/TRBV6-3
CASSFRASGTSRTDTQYF
>TRBV12-3/TRBV12-4
CASSFRAGVADTQYF
>TRBV5-5
CASSTGLAGSCNEQFF
>TRBV12-3/TRBV12-4
CASKLPPGHEQFF
>TRBV3-1
CASRQVSGNTIYF
>TRBV12-3/TRBV12-4
CASRYRGENTEAFF
>TRBV30
CAGGGLAKETQYF
>TRBV27
CASSSPSGESYNEQFF